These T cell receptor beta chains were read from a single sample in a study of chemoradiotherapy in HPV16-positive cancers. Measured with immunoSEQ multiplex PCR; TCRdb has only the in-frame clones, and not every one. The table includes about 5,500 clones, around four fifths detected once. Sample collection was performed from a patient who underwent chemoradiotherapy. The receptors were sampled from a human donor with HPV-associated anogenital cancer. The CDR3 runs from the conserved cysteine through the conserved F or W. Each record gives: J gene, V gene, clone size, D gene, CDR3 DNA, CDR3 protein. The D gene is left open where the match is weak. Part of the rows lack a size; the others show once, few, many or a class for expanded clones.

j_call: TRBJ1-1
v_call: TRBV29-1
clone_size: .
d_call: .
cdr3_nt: TGCAGCGTAGGACATTTGAACACTGAAGCTTTCTTT
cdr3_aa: CSVGHLNTEAFF

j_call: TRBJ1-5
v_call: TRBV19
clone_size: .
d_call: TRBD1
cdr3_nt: TGTGCCAGTAGTAAGCCGGGGACAGGGGGCTATCAGCCCCAGCATTTT
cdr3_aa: CASSKPGTGGYQPQHF

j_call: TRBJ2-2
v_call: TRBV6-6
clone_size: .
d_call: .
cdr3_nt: TGTGCCAGCACCGCGAGGAGGAACACCGGGGAGCTGTTTTTT
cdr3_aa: CASTARRNTGELFF

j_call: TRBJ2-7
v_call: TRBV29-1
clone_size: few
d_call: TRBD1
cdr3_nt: TGCAGCGTTACAGGGGCCTCCTACGAGCAGTACTTC
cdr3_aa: CSVTGASYEQYF

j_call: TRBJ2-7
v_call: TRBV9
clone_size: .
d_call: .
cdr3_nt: TGTGCCAGCAGCGCACACGCGGGGGCGGGCGAGCAGTACTTC
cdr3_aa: CASSAHAGAGEQYF

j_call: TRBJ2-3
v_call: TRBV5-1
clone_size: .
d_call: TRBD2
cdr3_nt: TGCGCCAGCAGCCCACTAGGACTAGCGGGAGGGGCTAGCACAGATACGCAGTATTTT
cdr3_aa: CASSPLGLAGGASTDTQYF

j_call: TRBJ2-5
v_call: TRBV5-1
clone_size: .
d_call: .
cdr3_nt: TGCGCCAGCAGCTTGGCCCTGGGGACTCGGCAAGAGACCCAGTACTTC
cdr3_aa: CASSLALGTRQETQYF

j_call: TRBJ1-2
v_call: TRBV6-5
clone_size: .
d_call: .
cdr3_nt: TGTGCCAGCAGTTACTCAGGGGCACTTAACTATGGCTACACCTTC
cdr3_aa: CASSYSGALNYGYTF

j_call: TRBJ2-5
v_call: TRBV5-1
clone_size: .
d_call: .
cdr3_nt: TGCGCCAGCAGCTTGTCGACAGTCTCGGAGACCCAGTACTTC
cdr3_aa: CASSLSTVSETQYF

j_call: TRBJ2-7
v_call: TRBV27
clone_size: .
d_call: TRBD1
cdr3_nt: TGTGCCAGCAGCCGACAGGGCCCATACGAGCAGTACTTC
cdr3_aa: CASSRQGPYEQYF

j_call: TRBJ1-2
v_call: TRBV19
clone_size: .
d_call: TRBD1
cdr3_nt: TGTGCCAGTAGTATAGACCCAACTACAGGGGGCGAAGGCTACACCTTC
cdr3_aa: CASSIDPTTGGEGYTF

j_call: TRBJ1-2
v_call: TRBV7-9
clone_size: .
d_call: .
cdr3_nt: TGTGCCAGCAGCCGGACGCATAACTATGGCTACACCTTC
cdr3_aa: CASSRTHNYGYTF

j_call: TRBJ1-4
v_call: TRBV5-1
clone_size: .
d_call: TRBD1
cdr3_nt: TGCGCCAGCAGCTTGGGACAGGGGGAGGGTCCTAATGAAAAACTGTTTTTT
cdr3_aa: CASSLGQGEGPNEKLFF

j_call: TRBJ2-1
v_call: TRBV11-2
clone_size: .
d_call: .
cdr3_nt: TGTGCCAGTCGGCTAAGTAGCCTCCCCTACAATGAGCAGTTCTTC
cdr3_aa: CASRLSSLPYNEQFF

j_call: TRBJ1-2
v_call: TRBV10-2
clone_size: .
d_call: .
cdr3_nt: TGCGCCAGCACCGAAGGGGCCTATGGCTACACCTTC
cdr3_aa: CASTEGAYGYTF

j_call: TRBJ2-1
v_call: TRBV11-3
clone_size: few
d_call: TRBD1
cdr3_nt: TGTGCCAGCAGCACTGGACAGGGGGCCGATGAGCAGTTCTTC
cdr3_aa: CASSTGQGADEQFF

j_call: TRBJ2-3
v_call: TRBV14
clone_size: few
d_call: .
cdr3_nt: TGTGCCAGCAGCCAAGTCAGGGGGGTCACAGATACGCAGTATTTT
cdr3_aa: CASSQVRGVTDTQYF

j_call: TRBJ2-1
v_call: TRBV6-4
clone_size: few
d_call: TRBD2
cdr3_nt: TGTGCCAGCAGCCTGAGTAGCGGGGGGGCCGATGAGCAGTTCTTC
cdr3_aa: CASSLSSGGADEQFF

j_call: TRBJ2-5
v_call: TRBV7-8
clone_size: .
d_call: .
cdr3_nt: TGTGCCAGCAACAAGGGGCGGGGCCAAGAGACCCAGTACTTC
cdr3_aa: CASNKGRGQETQYF

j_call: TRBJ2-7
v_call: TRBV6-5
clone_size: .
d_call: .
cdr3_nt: TGTGCCAGCAGTTATGGAACAACGGGAACCTACGAGCAGTACTTC
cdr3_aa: CASSYGTTGTYEQYF

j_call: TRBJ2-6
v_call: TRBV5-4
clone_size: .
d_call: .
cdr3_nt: TGTGCCAGCAGCTTGAAAGGGGCTGGGGCCAACGTCCTGACTTTC
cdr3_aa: CASSLKGAGANVLTF

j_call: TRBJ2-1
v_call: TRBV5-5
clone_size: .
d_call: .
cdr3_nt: TGTGCCAGCAGCTTACGGTGGCCGAGCTCCTACAATGAGCAGTTCTTC
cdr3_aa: CASSLRWPSSYNEQFF

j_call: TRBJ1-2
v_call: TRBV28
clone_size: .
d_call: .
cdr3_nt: TGTGCCAGCAGCCCCTTTCCGGACAACCGGGGTCAGGGCTACACCTTC
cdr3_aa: CASSPFPDNRGQGYTF

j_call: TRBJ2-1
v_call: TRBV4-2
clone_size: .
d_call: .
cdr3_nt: TGTGCCAGCAGCCAAGATTTTTCTGTGGCGGGGTTGAATGAGCAGTTCTTC
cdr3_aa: CASSQDFSVAGLNEQFF

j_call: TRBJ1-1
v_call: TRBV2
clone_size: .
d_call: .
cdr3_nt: TGTGCCAGCAGTGTGGTAGAGAACACTGAAGCTTTCTTT
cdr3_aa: CASSVVENTEAFF

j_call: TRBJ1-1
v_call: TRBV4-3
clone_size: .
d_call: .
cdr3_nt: TGCGCCAGCAGCCAACGGGACATCGGTGAAGCTTTCTTT
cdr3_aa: CASSQRDIGEAFF

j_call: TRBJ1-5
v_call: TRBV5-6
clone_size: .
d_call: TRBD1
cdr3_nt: TGTGCCAGCAGCTTGGGGACAGGGTGGGGCCAGCCCCAGCATTTT
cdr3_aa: CASSLGTGWGQPQHF

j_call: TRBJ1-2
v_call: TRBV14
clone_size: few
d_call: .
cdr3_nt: TGTGCCAGCAGCCAAGACGAGGGAGGCTACACCTTC
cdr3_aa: CASSQDEGGYTF

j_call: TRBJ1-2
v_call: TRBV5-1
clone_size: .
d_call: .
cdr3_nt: TGCGCCAGCAGCTTGGCCGGACAGCAGCGGGGCTACACCTTC
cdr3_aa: CASSLAGQQRGYTF

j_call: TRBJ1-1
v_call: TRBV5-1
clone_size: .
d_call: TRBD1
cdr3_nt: TGCGCCAGCAGGGGGACAGGGAGCAACACTGAAGCTTTCTTT
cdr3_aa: CASRGTGSNTEAFF

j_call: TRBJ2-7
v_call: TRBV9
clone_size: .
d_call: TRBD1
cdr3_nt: TGTGCCAGCAGCGTGGGGGACAGATCCTACGAGCAGTACTTC
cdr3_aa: CASSVGDRSYEQYF

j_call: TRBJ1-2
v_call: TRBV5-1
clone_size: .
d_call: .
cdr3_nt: TGCGCCAGCAGCTTGGCCCCGGGGGGGAGCTATGGCTACACCTTC
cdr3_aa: CASSLAPGGSYGYTF

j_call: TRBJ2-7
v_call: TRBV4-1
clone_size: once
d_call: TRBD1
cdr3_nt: TGCGCCAGCAGCCATGTTCCCGGGACAGGACGCTACGAGCAGTACTTC
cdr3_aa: CASSHVPGTGRYEQYF

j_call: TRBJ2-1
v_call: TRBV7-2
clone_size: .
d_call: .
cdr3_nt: TGTGCCAGCAGCTTGAACGCAAGGGACTGGGTCTGGTTCTTC
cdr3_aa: CASSLNARDWVWFF

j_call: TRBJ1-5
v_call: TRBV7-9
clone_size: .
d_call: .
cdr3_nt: TGTGCCAGCAGCTTGATGGGGGGCGGTCAGCCCCAGCATTTT
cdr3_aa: CASSLMGGGQPQHF

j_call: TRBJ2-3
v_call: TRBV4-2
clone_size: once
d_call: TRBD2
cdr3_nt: TGTGCCAGCAGCCGGTTTATGGCGGGAGGGCCGGGGACAGATACGCAGTATTTT
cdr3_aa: CASSRFMAGGPGTDTQYF

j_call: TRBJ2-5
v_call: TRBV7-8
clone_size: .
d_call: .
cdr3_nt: TGTGCCAGCAGCTTGGGGAGAGGGGGGGCGACCCAGTACTTC
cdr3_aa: CASSLGRGGATQYF

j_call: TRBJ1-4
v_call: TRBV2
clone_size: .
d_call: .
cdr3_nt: TGTGCCAGCAGTGCAGCACCCAGGGCTAATGAAAAACTGTTTTTT
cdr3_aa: CASSAAPRANEKLFF

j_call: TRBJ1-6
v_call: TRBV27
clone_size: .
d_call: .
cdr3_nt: TGTGCCAGCAGTTTATGGGGGGCCAATAGTTCACCCCTCCACTTT
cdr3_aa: CASSLWGANSSPLHF

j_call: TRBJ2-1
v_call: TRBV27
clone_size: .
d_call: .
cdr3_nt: TGTGCCAGCAGTTTGGGGGCAGTTGGGTCCTACAATGAGCAGTTCTTC
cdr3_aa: CASSLGAVGSYNEQFF

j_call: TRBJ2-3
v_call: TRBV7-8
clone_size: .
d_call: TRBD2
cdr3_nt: TGTGCCAGCAGCTTAGGGTGGGCGGGGGAACATAGCACAGATACGCAGTATTTT
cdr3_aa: CASSLGWAGEHSTDTQYF

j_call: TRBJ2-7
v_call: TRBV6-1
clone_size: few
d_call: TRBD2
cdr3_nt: TGTGCCAGCAGTGAAATCACTAGCGGGACCCACGAGCAGTACTTC
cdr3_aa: CASSEITSGTHEQYF

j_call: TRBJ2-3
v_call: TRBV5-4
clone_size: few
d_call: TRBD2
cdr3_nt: TGTGCCAGCAGCTCTATAAGCGGGGGGGGCGCAGATACGCAGTATTTT
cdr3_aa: CASSSISGGGADTQYF

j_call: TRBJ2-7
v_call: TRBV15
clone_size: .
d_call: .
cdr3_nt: TGTGCCACCAGCAACAGGGTCTCCTACGAGCAGTACTTC
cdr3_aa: CATSNRVSYEQYF

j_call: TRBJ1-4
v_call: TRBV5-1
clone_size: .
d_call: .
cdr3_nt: TGCGCCAGCAGCTTCTCACAAGGACCGGGAACCTATGAAAAACTGTTTTTT
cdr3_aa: CASSFSQGPGTYEKLFF

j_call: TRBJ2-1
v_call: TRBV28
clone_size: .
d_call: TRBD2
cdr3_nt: TGTGCCAGCAGTACCCGACTAGCGCCCCCGGCCAATGAGCAGTTCTTC
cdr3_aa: CASSTRLAPPANEQFF

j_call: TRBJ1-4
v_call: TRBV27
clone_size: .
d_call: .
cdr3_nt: TGTGCCAGCAGTTTACAGGGCCTTGGTGAAAAACTGTTTTTT
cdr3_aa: CASSLQGLGEKLFF

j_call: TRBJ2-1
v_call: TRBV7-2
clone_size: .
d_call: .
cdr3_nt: TGTGCCAGCAGCTTTCTCCGCTATGAGCAGTTCTTC
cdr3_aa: CASSFLRYEQFF

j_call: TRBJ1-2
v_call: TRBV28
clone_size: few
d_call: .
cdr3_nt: TGTGCCAGCAGTCTTCAAGGGTATGGCTACACCTTC
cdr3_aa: CASSLQGYGYTF

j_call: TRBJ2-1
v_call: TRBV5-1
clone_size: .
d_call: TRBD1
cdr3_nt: TGCGCCAGCAGCCCGGGACAGGGGCTCAATGAGCAGTTCTTC
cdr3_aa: CASSPGQGLNEQFF

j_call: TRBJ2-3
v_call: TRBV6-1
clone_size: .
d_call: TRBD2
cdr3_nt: TGTGCCAGCAGTGAAGGGACTCAGCTAGCGGTAATATTCGCAGATACGCAGTATTTT
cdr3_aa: CASSEGTQLAVIFADTQYF

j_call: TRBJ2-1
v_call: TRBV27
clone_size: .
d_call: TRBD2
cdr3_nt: TGTGCCAGCAGTCCCCGGAGGTCGGGAGGGCCGTTGGGCAATGAGCAGTTCTTC
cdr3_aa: CASSPRRSGGPLGNEQFF

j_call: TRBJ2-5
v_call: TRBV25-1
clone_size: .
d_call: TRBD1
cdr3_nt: TGTGCCAGCAGTGAACAGGGGGCCTTCCAAGAGACCCAGTACTTC
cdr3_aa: CASSEQGAFQETQYF

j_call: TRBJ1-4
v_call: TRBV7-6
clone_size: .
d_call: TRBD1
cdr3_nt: TGTGCCAGCAGCGGGTACAGGGGAGAAAAACTGTTTTTT
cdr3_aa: CASSGYRGEKLFF

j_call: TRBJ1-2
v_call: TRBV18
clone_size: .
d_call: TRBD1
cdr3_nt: TGTGCCAGCTCACCTCGACAGGGAAAAGCTAACTATGGCTACACCTTC
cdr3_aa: CASSPRQGKANYGYTF

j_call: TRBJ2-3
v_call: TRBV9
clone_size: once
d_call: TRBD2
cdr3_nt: TGTGCCAGCAGCCCTCAAGCGGGACTTAGCACAGATACGCAGTATTTT
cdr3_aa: CASSPQAGLSTDTQYF